The 31 T cell receptor beta chains below were found in one sample sequenced in a study of CD8+CD57+ T cells in acquired aplastic anemia. An expansion of CD8+CD57+ cells by flow cytometry had been shown in patients chosen for sequencing. Template material for TCR beta VDJ and CDR3 profiling consisted of genomic DNA. A single record per CDR3 protein comes from TCRdb applying MiXCR to the reads. The sample includes about 160,000 distinct CDR3 sequences, roughly two thirds of them seen just once. Material: sorted CD4+, CD8+, or CD8+CD57+ T cells (not recorded which) from PBMCs. The receptors were gathered from a human donor with aplastic anemia.

The CDR3 nucleotides are TGTGCCAGCAAGGGGGACAGGGGCAATCAGCCCCAGCATTTT. Residues: CASKGDRGNQPQHF. The chain carries TRBV2 and TRBJ1-5; TRBD1 matches 9 bases. V lost 7 bases to trimming and J lost 2 bases; unmatched junction nucleotides: 3. This CDR3 comprises 14 residues. Per germline, CDR1 SNHLY and CDR2 FYNNEI.

The chain combines TRBV10-3 with TRBJ2-1, with a possible D match to TRBD2 (7 bases). Trimming removed 4 bases at V and 6 bases at J, with 16 bases between. This CDR3 region has 15 residues. Germline CDR1 reads ENHRY; CDR2 reads SYGVKD. CDR3 coding DNA: TGTGCCATCAGTGCTAGTAGGGGGGGCGGCAATGAGCAGTTCTTC. It is translated as CAISASRGGGNEQFF.

The chain recombines TRBV7-8 with TRBJ2-1; 8 bases are shared with TRBD2. Trimming took 2 bases from V and 4 from J; bases not matched to a gene: 4. Germline V gives CDR1 SGHVS, CDR2 FQNEAQ. The length of the CDR3 is 15 residues. The CDR3 bases are TGTGCCAGCAGCTTATTGACGGGGGGGTACAATGAGCAGTTCTTC. It translates to CASSLLTGGYNEQFF.

The sample holds a few counts of this clonotype. The chain couples TRBV7-6 to TRBJ1-5; 11 nucleotides match TRBD1. From germline, CDR1 is SGHVS and CDR2 FNYEAQ. Trimming took 5 bases from V and 3 from J; bases not matched to a gene: 9. The length of the CDR3 is 17 residues. The CDR3 here is CASSEGWDRGFNQPQHF. The DNA of the CDR3 is TGTGCCAGCAGCGAAGGGTGGGACAGGGGGTTCAATCAGCCCCAGCATTTT.

Turning to this clonotype: At one end the junction does not follow the germline gene, possibly because of a read error. The V and J genes are TRBV10-3 and TRBJ2-7; no clear D gene. CDR1 is ENHRY and CDR2 is SYGVKD in the germline V gene. The CDR3 contains 11 residues. In DNA, the CDR3 is TGTGCCACCAGTGATTTGCGCGAGCAGTACTTC. Protein product: CATSDLREQYF.

The chain links TRBV6-4 to TRBJ2-1; possible D gene TRBD1, 6 bases. The CDR3 runs to 14 residues. V shed 6 bases and J shed 5 bases, with 14 bases lying between them. Germline V lookup: CDR1 MRHNA, CDR2 SNTAGT. The CDR3 DNA reads TGTGCCAGCAGCAGGGGATCGGATAACAATGAGCAGTTCTTC. Translated, it gives CASSRGSDNNEQFF.

The chain carries TRBV7-9 and TRBJ2-7; D remains ambiguous. This CDR3 has 14 residues. V was cut by 2 bases and J by 6 bases, with 14 bases left in between. Per germline, CDR1 SEHNR and CDR2 FQNEAQ (reference sequence). The CDR3 protein is CASSLTSSAGEQYF. CDR3 nucleotide sequence: TGTGCCAGCAGCTTAACGTCCAGTGCAGGCGAGCAGTACTTC. Filled out from reference TRBV7-9 and TRBJ2-7, the complete variable domain reads DTGVSQNPRHKITKRGQNVTFRCDPISEHNRLYWYRQTLGQGPEFLTYFQNEAQLEKSRLLSDRFSAERPKGSFSTLEIQRTEQGDSAMYLCASSLTSSAGEQYFGPGTRLTVT.

V gene TRBV10-3 combines with J gene TRBJ2-3, with D perhaps matching TRBD2 (6 bases). The CDR3 is 12 residues long. Germline CDR1 is ENHRY and CDR2 is SYGVKD. Here the CDR3 reads CGTASGTDTQYF. CDR3 coding DNA: TGTGGCACGGCTAGCGGCACAGATACGCAGTATTTT.

CDR3 region: CATSRDVGWNTEAFF. CDR3 nucleotides: TGTGCCACCAGCAGAGATGTAGGATGGAACACTGAAGCTTTCTTT. The J gene is TRBJ1-1, the V gene TRBV15; D is undetermined. Trimming took 0 bases from V and 1 from J, leaving 9 bases between them. In germline, CDR1 is LNHNV, CDR2 YYDKDF (reference sequence). The CDR3 extends over 15 amino acids. The full variable domain, rest sourced from reference TRBV15 and TRBJ1-1, is DAMVIQNPRYQVTQFGKPVTLSCSQTLNHNVMYWYQQKSSQAPKLLFHYYDKDFNNEADTPDNFQSRRPNTSFCFLDIRSPGLGDTAMYLCATSRDVGWNTEAFFGQGTRLTVV.

J is TRBJ2-7 and V is TRBV30; 9 nucleotides align to TRBD2. The CDR3 consists of 14 residues. After removal of 0 bases from V and 3 bases from J, the junction contained 3 bases not matched to a gene. CDR1 is GTSNPN and CDR2 is SVGIG in the germline V gene (reference sequence). DNA of the CDR3: TGTGCCTGGAGTGTACGTAGCGGGGGCTACGAGCAGTACGTC. This sequence encodes CAWSVRSGGYEQYV.

Regarding this clonotype: Sequence at one end of the junction differs from germline and may be a read error. The chain combines TRBV24-1 with TRBJ2-7; 10 nucleotides align to TRBD2. CDR3 length: 13 amino acids. In germline, CDR1 is KGHDR, CDR2 SFDVKD. CDR3: CATSDGTSDERYF. The CDR3 DNA is TGTGCCACCAGTGACGGGACTAGCGACGAGCGGTACTTC.

The chain couples TRBV12-3 or TRBV12-4 to TRBJ1-1, with D possibly TRBD1 on 6 matching bases. The CDR3 sequence is 15 residues long. V was clipped by 6 bases and J by 4 bases, with 18 bases between them. The chain's CDR3 is CASRGLGTRSTEAFF. DNA for the CDR3: TGTGCCAGCAGGGGACTCGGGACACGGAGCACTGAAGCTTTCTTT.

This clonotype was recorded only once. The rearrangement joins TRBV19 to TRBJ2-4, with unresolved D. V lost 5 bases, J lost 5 bases, and 13 bases lay in between. The CDR3 length is 14 residues. CDR1 LNHDA and CDR2 SQIVND come from the germline V gene (reference sequence). CDR3 sequence (DNA): TGTGCCAGTAGTTGGATGGGGAATCAAAACATTCAGTACTTC. The encoded protein is CASSWMGNQNIQYF.

The chain is built from TRBV7-8 and TRBJ2-3; 9 bases agree with TRBD2. After removal of 4 bases from V and 4 bases from J, the junction contained 9 bases not matched to a gene. This CDR3 has 16 residues. Per the germline V gene, CDR1 is SGHVS and CDR2 is FQNEAQ. The CDR3 protein is CASSSLSGGRADTQYF. The CDR3 nucleotides are TGTGCCAGCAGCTCGTTAAGCGGGGGGCGGGCAGATACGCAGTATTTT.

The V call is TRBV5-1, the J call TRBJ2-3, with D uncertain. The CDR3 covers 13 residues. Germline V gene data show CDR1 as SGHRS and CDR2 as YFSETQ. V was cut by 4 bases and J by 5 bases, with 11 bases left in between. Here the CDR3 reads CASSARMIDTQYF. The CDR3, as DNA: TGCGCCAGCAGCGCAAGGATGATAGATACGCAGTATTTT.

The CDR3: CASSQRSGNEQYF. The CDR3 coding sequence is TGCGCCAGCAGTCAGCGGAGCGGAAACGAGCAGTACTTC. The rearrangement joins TRBV5-1 to TRBJ2-7; D possibly corresponds to TRBD2 (5 bases). Trimming took off 5 bases at V and 5 bases at J, with 14 bases between the two ends. CDR1 SGHRS and CDR2 YFSETQ come from the germline V gene. The length of the CDR3 is 13 residues.

This clonotype was seen only a few times. J is TRBJ2-7 and V is TRBV7-9; D gene unclear. CDR1 and CDR2 from the germline V gene are SEHNR and FQNEAQ (reference sequence). The V end was cut by 5 bases, the J end by 2 bases, with 16 bases between. This CDR3 spans 15 amino acids. The CDR3 DNA sequence: TGTGCCAGCAGCCAATTATGGTCGACTGCCTACGAGCAGTACTTC. Its protein is CASSQLWSTAYEQYF.

The chain is built from TRBV20-1 and TRBJ2-3; 8 bases are shared with TRBD2. J gave up 6 bases and V 3 bases, and 2 bases lay outside the gene matches. This CDR3 spans 12 amino acids. In germline, CDR1 is DFQATT, CDR2 SNEGSKA (reference sequence). The CDR3 sequence: CSASGRADTQYF. The CDR3 DNA reads as TGCAGTGCTAGCGGGAGGGCGGATACGCAGTATTTT.

The chain couples TRBV7-8 to TRBJ2-2, with 10 bases that match TRBD1. Trimming took 2 bases from V and 5 from J; bases not matched to a gene: 11. The CDR3 length is 18 residues. Germline CDR1 reads SGHVS; CDR2 reads FQNEAQ. CDR3 DNA: TGTGCCAGCAGCTTAAGGTCCGGGACAGGGGTATCAACCGGGGAGCTGTTTTTT. Translating gives CASSLRSGTGVSTGELFF.

The chain carries TRBV7-9 and TRBJ2-7; 15 nucleotides align to TRBD2. Per germline, CDR1 SEHNR and CDR2 FQNEAQ (reference sequence). The CDR3 has 18 amino acids. V was pared by 2 bases and J by 5 bases, with 10 bases of the junction left unmatched. This chain's CDR3 is CASSLLHGLAGGRDEQYF. The CDR3 bases are TGTGCCAGCAGCTTACTCCACGGACTAGCGGGAGGGCGCGACGAGCAGTACTTC.

This clonotype was detected many times. The V gene is TRBV19, the J gene TRBJ2-7, with a possible D match to TRBD1 (7 bases). Deletions cut 5 bases from V and 4 bases from J, with 15 bases between. The CDR3 sequence is 14 residues long. Germline CDR1 reads LNHDA; CDR2 reads SQIVND (reference sequence). The CDR3 here is CASSLSGGRYEQYF. In DNA form, the CDR3 reads TGTGCCAGTAGTCTGTCAGGGGGGAGGTACGAGCAGTACTTC.

The gene calls are TRBV2 and TRBJ1-2, with D perhaps matching TRBD1 (5 bases). V was trimmed by 7 bases and J by 4 bases, leaving 16 bases between them. The CDR3 contains 14 residues. Germline-derived CDR1 and CDR2 are SNHLY and FYNNEI. CDR3 in amino acids: CASNEGAGIYGYTF. In nucleotides, the CDR3 is TGTGCCAGCAACGAAGGGGCAGGGATCTATGGCTACACCTTC.

J is TRBJ2-1 and V is TRBV2, with a possible D match to TRBD2 (5 bases). Between the trimmed V and J ends, which lost 5 bases and 10 bases, there was a span of 12 bases. The CDR3 contains 12 residues. Germline loops: CDR1 SNHLY, CDR2 FYNNEI. The CDR3 loop reads CASSFGGREQFF. In DNA form, the CDR3 reads TGTGCCAGCAGTTTCGGAGGACGAGAGCAGTTCTTC.

Concerning this clonotype: A much larger clone sits a single nucleotide away, making a read error possible. The chain carries TRBV6-4 and TRBJ2-3, with 15 bases identical to TRBD2. The CDR3 has 16 residues. Germline CDR1 MRHNA, CDR2 SNTAGT. The CDR3 reads CASSVGTSGGTDTRYF. In nucleotides, the CDR3 is TGTGCCAGCAGTGTCGGGACTAGCGGGGGGACAGATACGCGGTATTTT.

The chain links TRBV5-4 to TRBJ2-1, with a possible D match to TRBD2 (6 bases). CDR3 length: 18 residues. CDR1 and CDR2 (germline): SGHNT, YYREEE (reference sequence). The germline V and J ends were trimmed by 3 bases and 2 bases, with 21 bases remaining between them. CDR3 region: CASSSDGTAGYPYNEQFF. The CDR3 DNA sequence: TGTGCCAGCAGCTCCGACGGGACGGCGGGATACCCCTACAATGAGCAGTTCTTC.

This sequence joins TRBV7-9 and TRBJ2-1; 7 bases map to TRBD2. The ends lost 5 bases at V and 10 bases at J; junction bases unmatched: 20. This CDR3 is built from 17 residues. Per the germline V gene, CDR1 is SEHNR and CDR2 is FQNEAQ (reference sequence). The CDR3 DNA follows: TGTGCCAGCAGCCTGCCTGGCGGGCCGACCGTGGGGGGGGAGCAGTTCTTC. It translates to CASSLPGGPTVGGEQFF.

The chain joins TRBV12-3 or TRBV12-4 to TRBJ2-5, with 14 bases that match TRBD2. The length of the CDR3 is 16 residues. V was clipped by 4 bases and J by 2 bases; unmatched bases: 3. The CDR3 reads CASSSRLAGGQETQYF. CDR3 nucleotide sequence: TGTGCCAGCAGTTCTCGACTAGCGGGAGGGCAAGAGACCCAGTACTTC.

The rearrangement uses TRBV10-1 and TRBJ2-7, with D tentatively TRBD2 (5 bases). The CDR3 is 14 residues long. The ends were cut back, 8 bases at V and 5 bases at J, with 19 bases in the middle. Germline V gene data show CDR1 as WNHNN and CDR2 as SYGVQD (reference sequence). CDR3 coding DNA: TGCGCCAGCCGGGCCGATAGCGTACGAGACGAGCAGTACTTC. This encodes CASRADSVRDEQYF.

This chain links TRBV20-1 with TRBJ1-2, with D possibly matching TRBD1 (6 bases). CDR3 length: 14 amino acids. Trimming shortened V by 4 bases and J by 8 bases, and 20 bases separated the two germline ends. Looked up from germline, CDR1 is DFQATT and CDR2 is SNEGSKA (reference sequence). The CDR3 nucleotides are TGCAGTGCTAAGAGCTCCAGGGGTTTAGGCGGCTACACCTTC. This translates into CSAKSSRGLGGYTF.

A word on this clonotype: One junction end disagrees with the germline gene, perhaps due to a read error. The rearrangement joins TRBV20-1 to TRBJ1-1; TRBD1 matches at 10 bases. In germline, CDR1 is DFQATT, CDR2 SNEGSKA (reference sequence). This CDR3 has 17 residues. CDR3 loop: CSARDRDRGHMNTEAFF. The CDR3 DNA sequence: TGCAGTGCTCGAGACCGGGACAGGGGCCACATGAACACTGAAGCTTTCTTT.

The J gene is TRBJ2-5, the V gene TRBV14; 8 positions match TRBD2. The CDR3 length is 16 residues. V gave up 0 bases and J gave up 2 bases; unmatched junction bases: 5. Germline values: CDR1 SGHDN, CDR2 FVKESK. CDR3: CASSQDWASGQETQYF. In nucleotides, the CDR3 is TGTGCCAGCAGCCAAGATTGGGCTAGCGGGCAAGAGACCCAGTACTTC. Together with reference TRBV14 and TRBJ2-5, the CDR3 gives the full variable domain: EAGVTQFPSHSVIEKGQTVTLRCDPISGHDNLYWYRRVMGKEIKFLLHFVKESKQDESGMPNNRFLAERTGGTYSTLKVQPAELEDSGVYFCASSQDWASGQETQYFGPGTRLLVL.